This entry lists 9 T cell receptor beta chains sequenced from one sample in a study of a mutant IDH1 vaccine in newly diagnosed glioma. Time point meaning: week 35, safety follow-up. What each vaccine dose contained was 300 ug of mutant IDH1 20-mer peptide, accompanied by topical imiquimod. The method was immunoSEQ multiplex PCR; TCRdb's version includes in-frame clones alone and lacks a portion of them. The table shows over 45,000 clones, with approximately 92% occurring only once. These receptors lack a known antigen. The specimen was PBMCs, collected from a glioma patient whose treatment included an IDH1 peptide vaccine. The receptors shown here come from a man aged 45-65 years with glioma.

J is TRBJ1-1 and V is TRBV9; tentatively, D is TRBD1 (6 bases). Germline V CDR1 and CDR2: SGDLS, YYNGEE. This CDR3 is built from 14 residues. Trimming took off 3 bases at V and 1 base at J, with 10 bases between the two ends. The CDR3, as DNA: TGTGCCAGCAGCGCGGACAGACAGAACACTGAAGCTTTCTTT. The encoded protein is CASSADRQNTEAFF.

The chain has TRBV29-1 and TRBJ1-1; D is perhaps TRBD1 (5 bases). Trimming cost V 3 bases and J 10 bases, with 15 bases left between them. The V gene's germline CDR1 is SQVTM and CDR2 ANQGSEA. CDR3 length: 12 amino acids. CDR3 amino acids: CSVEYGPGVAFF. The CDR3 coding sequence is TGCAGCGTTGAGTACGGGCCGGGGGTAGCTTTCTTT.

The gene calls are TRBV7-2 and TRBJ1-2, with D possibly being TRBD1 (6 bases). Germline V lookup: CDR1 SGHTA, CDR2 FQGNSA. This CDR3 has 15 residues. V was cut by 5 bases and J by 1 base, with 14 bases left in between. The CDR3 nucleotides are TGTGCCAGCAGCCCTAGTCACAGGGTTAACTATGGCTACACCTTC. Translation: CASSPSHRVNYGYTF.

The J gene is TRBJ1-2, the V gene TRBV6-5; tentatively, D is TRBD1 (5 bases). Germline V gene lookup returns CDR1 MNHEY and CDR2 SVGAGI. There are 15 residues in the CDR3. Deletions cut 2 bases from V and 8 bases from J, with 18 bases between. CDR3 loop: CASSYRDGMASGYTF. The CDR3 region has the DNA TGTGCCAGCAGTTACCGGGACGGGATGGCGAGCGGCTACACCTTC.

This chain links TRBV7-9 with TRBJ1-1; D is unresolved. Trimming took 4 bases from V and 0 from J, leaving 6 bases between them. Germline V gives CDR1 SEHNR, CDR2 FQNEAQ (reference sequence). This CDR3 region has 13 residues. CDR3 sequence (DNA): TGTGCCAGCAGCTACACAGTGAACACTGAAGCTTTCTTT. It is translated as CASSYTVNTEAFF.

The rearrangement links TRBV15 to TRBJ2-7, with a tentative D call TRBD1 (6 bases). Germline lookup yields CDR1 LNHNV and CDR2 YYDKDF (reference sequence). V was trimmed by 1 base and J by 1 base, leaving 23 bases between them. The CDR3 consists of 19 residues. The CDR3 DNA reads as TGTGCCACCAGCAGAGGTGGGGCAGGGGTAGGCGTCATATCCTACGAGCAGTACTTC. Its translation: CATSRGGAGVGVISYEQYF.

This rearrangement joins TRBV9 to TRBJ2-2; D gene ambiguous. Per germline, CDR1 SGDLS and CDR2 YYNGEE. The CDR3 runs to 15 residues. V lost 2 bases to trimming and J lost 0 bases, with 8 bases between them. CDR3 amino acids: CASSVAASNTGELFF. CDR3 coding DNA: TGTGCCAGCAGCGTCGCAGCTTCGAACACCGGGGAGCTGTTTTTT.

The rearrangement joins TRBV29-1 to TRBJ2-3, with 13 bases that match TRBD2. J was trimmed by 3 bases and V by 6 bases; bases with no gene match: 6. There are 15 residues in the CDR3. The germline V gene has CDR1 SQVTM and CDR2 ANQGSEA. The CDR3 loop reads CSVGTSGIRTDTQYF. CDR3 nucleotide sequence: TGCAGCGTGGGGACTAGCGGGATTAGGACAGATACGCAGTATTTT.

V usage is TRBV29-1 and J usage is TRBJ2-2; 7 bases agree with TRBD1. From germline, CDR1 is SQVTM and CDR2 ANQGSEA. Trimming cost V 2 bases and J 5 bases; bases outside gene matches: 8. The CDR3 sequence is 15 residues long. The CDR3 DNA follows: TGCAGCGTTGAATACAACAGGGGAAGGACCGGGGAGCTGTTTTTT. It is translated as CSVEYNRGRTGELFF.